A single sample gave rise to the 2 T cell receptor beta chains below, sequenced in a study of Ad26.COV2.S vaccination and SARS-CoV-2 variants. TCRdb keeps only in-frame clones here, not all; method: immunoSEQ multiplex PCR. The table lists roughly 500,000 clones, roughly 87% of them singletons, with 2.5% in the top ten. Treatment described: 15 to 20 received Ad26.COV2.S at low or high dose, single or two shots; several received placebo; per-sample allocation not given. Collection of samples fell on day 63 after the first vaccine or placebo injection. The material sequenced was peripheral blood, taken in a trial of Ad26.COV2.S vaccine versus placebo. The receptors come from a person between 18 and 65 years old who received the Ad26.COV2.S COVID-19 vaccine or a placebo.

This chain joins TRBV20-1 and TRBJ2-1; D ambiguous. CDR1 and CDR2 (germline): DFQATT, SNEGSKA (reference sequence). The CDR3 is 15 amino acids. Trimming left V 3 bases short and J 5 bases short, with 17 bases between. The CDR3 spells CSASRTGNRNNEQFF. DNA of the CDR3: TGCAGTGCTAGTAGGACGGGCAATAGGAACAATGAGCAGTTCTTC.

The rearrangement links TRBV7-3 to TRBJ2-3; weak D call: TRBD1 (5 bases). Germline V CDR1 and CDR2: SGHTA, FQGTGA. The CDR3 runs 16 residues. Trimming stripped 2 bases from V and 0 bases from J, with 12 bases between. The CDR3 sequence: CASSLQPDSSTDTQYF. The CDR3, as DNA: TGTGCCAGCAGCTTACAGCCCGACAGCAGCACAGATACGCAGTATTTT.